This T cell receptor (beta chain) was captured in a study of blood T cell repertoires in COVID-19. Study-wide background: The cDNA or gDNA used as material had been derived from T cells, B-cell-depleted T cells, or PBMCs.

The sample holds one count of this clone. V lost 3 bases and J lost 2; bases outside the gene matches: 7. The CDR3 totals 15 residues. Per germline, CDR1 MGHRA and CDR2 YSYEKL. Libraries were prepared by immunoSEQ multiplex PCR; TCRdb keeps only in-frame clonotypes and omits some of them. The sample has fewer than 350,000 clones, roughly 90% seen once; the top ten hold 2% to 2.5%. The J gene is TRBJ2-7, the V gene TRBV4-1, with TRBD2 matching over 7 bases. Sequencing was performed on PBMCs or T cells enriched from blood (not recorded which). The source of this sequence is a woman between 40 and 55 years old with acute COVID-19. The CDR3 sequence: CASSQGLAETYEQYF. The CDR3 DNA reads TGCGCCAGCAGCCAGGGGCTAGCGGAAACCTACGAGCAGTACTTC.